This record covers a single T cell receptor beta chain. Antigen: not known. The data are from a study of graft-versus-host responses after intestinal transplantation. Study details: Recipients got multivisceral, liver-intestinal, or isolated intestinal transplants. Tacrolimus and steroids were given for around three years to all recipients after anti-thymocyte globulin induction.

Germline V gene lookup returns CDR1 SGHNT and CDR2 YENEEA. CDR3 length equals 13 residues. V lost 2 bases and J lost 1, with 5 bases in between. The method was immunoSEQ multiplex PCR; TCRdb's version includes in-frame clones alone and lacks a portion of them. Of 37,000 or so clones listed, around 90% are singletons. Study-wide results and caveats: Early after transplant, HvG declines were associated with peak levels of circulating GvH clones.

Material: PBMCs, obtained almost 320 days after intestinal transplant. The chain combines TRBV11-3 with TRBJ1-1; no reliable D call. This sequence was found in a human patient who received an intestinal transplant, so some T cells may come from the graft donor. CDR3 amino acids: CASSLNGNTEAFF. The CDR3 DNA follows: TGTGCCAGCAGCTTAAACGGGAACACTGAAGCTTTCTTT.